The T cell receptor beta chain described here comes from a study of lymphopenia after photon versus proton radiotherapy (dated by TCRdb to the late 2010s). Looking at the study overall: The study compared the immunological effects of photon versus proton radiation therapy in patients with gastrointestinal tumors who developed high-grade lymphopenia. A cohort of approximately 20 patients with gastrointestinal tumors who received either photon or proton therapy and subsequently developed lymphopenia was included. The study was designed to characterize how the impact on the immune system differs between the two radiation modalities.

Of note for this clone: Its antigen specificity is not known. No per-base quality is available; no much larger clone lies one base away.

The full study reports these points: Among patients across the cohort who died, overall survival time showed an inverse correlation with a larger post-nadir drop in TCR diversity. After the lymphocyte count nadir, oligoclonal expansion, especially of CD8+ Temra cells, was observed in photon-treated repertoires, and the drop in diversity was driven by this expansion. The survival association was examined only in patients who died, and the authors described better survival with proton therapy as a possibility, not as a demonstrated result. During treatment, patients who received proton therapy stayed relatively stable, whereas patients who received photon therapy lost naive T cells and TCR diversity and gained effector/memory populations.

V is cut back by 8 bases and J by 3 bases, with 8 bases in the junction unmatched. Based on the germline V gene, the CDR1 and CDR2 sequences are LGHNT and FRNRAP. The CDR3 contains 14 residues, cysteine and phenylalanine counted. Just the 42-base CDR3 DNA is kept, in frame starting at base 1. To prepare the library, the immunoSEQ multiplex PCR assay was applied. Alongside multiparametric flow cytometry, deep sequencing of rearranged TCR beta loci was used to profile the T cell repertoires. TCRdb provides this immuneACCESS table in a form limited to in-frame rearrangements. Some clones are lacking; in checked studies, under half of them reflect an unresolved V gene, and why the rest are absent is not known. For this sample the table gives tens of thousands of clones, of which around nine tenths were detected only once. The biggest ten clones account for approximately 45% of the sample.

The source material was peripheral blood, sampled from a patient treated with proton-based radiotherapy. The chain links TRBV12-5 with TRBJ2-3; 7 of the junction bases match TRBD2. The clonotype comes from an older woman with cholangiocarcinoma. Some clones in this sample may be carry-over from other donors' samples. The DNA reads TGTGCTAGTTTAATGACTAGCTTGACAGATACGCAGTATTTT. This yields the protein CASLMTSLTDTQYF.